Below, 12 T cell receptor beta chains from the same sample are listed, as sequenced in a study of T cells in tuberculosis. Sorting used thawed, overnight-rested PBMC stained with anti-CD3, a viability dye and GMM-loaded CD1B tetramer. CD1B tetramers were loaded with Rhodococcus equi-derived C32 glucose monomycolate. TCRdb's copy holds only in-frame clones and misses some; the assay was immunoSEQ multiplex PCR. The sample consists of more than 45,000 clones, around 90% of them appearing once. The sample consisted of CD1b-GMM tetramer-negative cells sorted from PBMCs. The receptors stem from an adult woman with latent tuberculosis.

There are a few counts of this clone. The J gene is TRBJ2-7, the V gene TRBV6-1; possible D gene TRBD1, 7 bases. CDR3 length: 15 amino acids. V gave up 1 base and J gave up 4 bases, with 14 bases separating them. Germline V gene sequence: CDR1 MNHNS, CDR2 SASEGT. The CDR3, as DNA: TGTGCCAGCAGTGAAGAAGGAGGGGGCGCGTACGAGCAGTACTTC. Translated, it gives CASSEEGGGAYEQYF.

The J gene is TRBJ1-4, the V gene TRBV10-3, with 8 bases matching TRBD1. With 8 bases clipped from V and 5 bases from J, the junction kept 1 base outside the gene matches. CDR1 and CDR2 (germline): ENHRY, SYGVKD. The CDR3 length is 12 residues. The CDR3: CAIGTGNEKLFF. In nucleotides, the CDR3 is TGTGCCATCGGGACAGGCAATGAAAAACTGTTTTTT.

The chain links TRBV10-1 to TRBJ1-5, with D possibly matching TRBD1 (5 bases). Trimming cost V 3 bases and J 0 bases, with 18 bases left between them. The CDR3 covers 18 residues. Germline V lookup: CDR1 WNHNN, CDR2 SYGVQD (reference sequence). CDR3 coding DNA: TGCGCCAGCAGTGATCATTACCCCAGGGCTTATAGCAATCAGCCCCAGCATTTT. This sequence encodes CASSDHYPRAYSNQPQHF.

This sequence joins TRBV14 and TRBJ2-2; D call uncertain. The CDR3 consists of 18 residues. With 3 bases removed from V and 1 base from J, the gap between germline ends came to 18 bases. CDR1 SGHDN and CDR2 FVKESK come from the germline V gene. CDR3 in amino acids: CASSHHYAIYGNTGELFF. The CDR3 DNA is TGTGCCAGCAGCCACCACTATGCGATTTACGGGAACACCGGGGAGCTGTTTTTT.

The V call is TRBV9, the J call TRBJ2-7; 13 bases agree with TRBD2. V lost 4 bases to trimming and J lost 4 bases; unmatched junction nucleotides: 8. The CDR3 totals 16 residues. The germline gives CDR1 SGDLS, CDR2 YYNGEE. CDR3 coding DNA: TGTGCCAGCAGCCCCTGGACTAGCGGGAGCTCATACGAGCAGTACTTC. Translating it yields CASSPWTSGSSYEQYF. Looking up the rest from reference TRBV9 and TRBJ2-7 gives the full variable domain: DSGVTQTPKHLITATGQRVTLRCSPRSGDLSVYWYQQSLDQGLQFLIQYYNGEERAKGNILERFSAQQFPDLHSELNLSSLELGDSALYFCASSPWTSGSSYEQYFGPGTRLTVT.

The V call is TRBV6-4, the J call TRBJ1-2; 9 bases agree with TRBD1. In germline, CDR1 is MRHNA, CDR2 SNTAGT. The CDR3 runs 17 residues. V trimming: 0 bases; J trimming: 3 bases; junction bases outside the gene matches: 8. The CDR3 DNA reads TGTGCCAGCAGTGACTCGATGGGACAGGGTCAGGACTATGGCTACACCTTC. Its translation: CASSDSMGQGQDYGYTF.

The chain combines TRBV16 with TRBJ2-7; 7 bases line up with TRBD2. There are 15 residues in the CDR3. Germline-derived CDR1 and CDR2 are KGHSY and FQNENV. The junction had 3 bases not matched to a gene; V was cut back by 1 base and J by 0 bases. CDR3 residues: CASSQLSGASYEQYF. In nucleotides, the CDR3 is TGTGCCAGCAGCCAATTGAGCGGGGCCTCCTACGAGCAGTACTTC. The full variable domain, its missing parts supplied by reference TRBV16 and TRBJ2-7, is GEEVAQTPKHLVRGEGQKAKLYCAPIKGHSYVFWYQQVLKNEFKFLISFQNENVFDETGMPKERFSAKCLPNSPCSLEIQATKLEDSAVYFCASSQLSGASYEQYFGPGTRLTVT.

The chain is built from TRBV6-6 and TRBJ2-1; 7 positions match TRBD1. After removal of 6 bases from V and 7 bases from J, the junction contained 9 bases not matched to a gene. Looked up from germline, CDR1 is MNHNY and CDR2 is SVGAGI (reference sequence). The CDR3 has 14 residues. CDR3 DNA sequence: TGTGCCAGCAGGGGGACAGCATCGGGAAATGAGCAGTTCTTC. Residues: CASRGTASGNEQFF.

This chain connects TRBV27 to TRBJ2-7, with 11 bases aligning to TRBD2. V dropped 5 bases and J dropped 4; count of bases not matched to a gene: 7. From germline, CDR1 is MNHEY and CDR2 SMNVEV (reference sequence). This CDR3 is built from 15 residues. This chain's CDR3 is CASSVSGTSGYEQYF. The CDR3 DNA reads TGTGCCAGCAGTGTGTCCGGGACTAGCGGATACGAGCAGTACTTC.

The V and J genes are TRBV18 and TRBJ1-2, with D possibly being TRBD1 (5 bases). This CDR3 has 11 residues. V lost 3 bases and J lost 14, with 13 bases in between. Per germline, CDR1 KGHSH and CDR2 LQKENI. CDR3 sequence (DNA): TGTGCCAGCTCACCCACAGGTCTTCAAACCTTC. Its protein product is CASSPTGLQTF.

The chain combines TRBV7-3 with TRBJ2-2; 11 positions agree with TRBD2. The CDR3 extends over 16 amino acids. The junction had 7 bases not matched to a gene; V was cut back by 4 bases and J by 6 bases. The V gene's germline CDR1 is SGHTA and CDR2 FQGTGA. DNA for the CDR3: TGTGCCAGCAGCTCCCAACTAGCGGGAGCCCCCGGGGAGCTGTTTTTT. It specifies CASSSQLAGAPGELFF.

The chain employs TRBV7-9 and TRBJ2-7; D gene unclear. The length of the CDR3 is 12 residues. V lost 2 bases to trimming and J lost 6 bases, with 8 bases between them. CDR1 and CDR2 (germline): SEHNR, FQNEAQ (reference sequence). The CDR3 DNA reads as TGTGCCAGCAGCTTAACTACTACCGAGCAGTACTTC. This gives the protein CASSLTTTEQYF. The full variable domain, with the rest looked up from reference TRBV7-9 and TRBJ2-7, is DTGVSQNPRHKITKRGQNVTFRCDPISEHNRLYWYRQTLGQGPEFLTYFQNEAQLEKSRLLSDRFSAERPKGSFSTLEIQRTEQGDSAMYLCASSLTTTEQYFGPGTRLTVT.